These 23 T cell receptor beta chains were all obtained from the same sample, sequenced in a study of Graves' ophthalmopathy and Graves' hyperthyroidism. CDR3 regions of TCR beta were amplified from RNA transcripts. HTBI primers were used in a first-round RT-PCR, which preceded a second-round multiplex PCR. TCRdb reprocessed the multiplex PCR reads with MiXCR, giving one entry per CDR3 protein. Of 500,000 to 700,000 distinct CDR3 sequences in the sample, 20% to 25% were seen once. The source material was peripheral blood. Every receptor here comes from a woman under 30 with stable Graves' hyperthyroidism. Some clones in this sample may be carry-over from other donors' samples.

The chain is built from TRBV2 and TRBJ1-3; tentatively, D is TRBD1 (5 bases). CDR1 and CDR2 from the germline V gene are SNHLY and FYNNEI. Trimming stripped 11 bases from V and 4 bases from J, with 12 bases between. CDR3 length equals 12 residues. The CDR3 loop reads CAATRDGNTIYF. CDR3 nucleotide sequence: TGTGCCGCAACGCGGGACGGAAACACCATATATTTT.

This clonotype was recorded many times. Here the CDR3 reads CASSLVGGRSYEQYF. The CDR3 DNA follows: TGTGCCAGCAGCTTAGTAGGGGGCCGCTCCTACGAGCAGTACTTC. The V gene is TRBV7-2, the J gene TRBJ2-7, with TRBD1 identical over 7 bases. CDR1 and CDR2 (germline): SGHTA, FQGNSA. The ends lost 1 base at V and 0 bases at J; junction bases unmatched: 3. CDR3 size: 15 residues.

This clonotype appeared many times. The V and J genes are TRBV24-1 and TRBJ2-5; D may be TRBD1 (6 bases). V lost 4 bases and J 5 bases, leaving 19 bases between the germline ends. Looked up from germline, CDR1 is KGHDR and CDR2 is SFDVKD. The CDR3 loop spans 16 amino acids. The CDR3 sequence is CATSERDGTPWETQYF. The CDR3 DNA follows: TGTGCCACCAGTGAACGTGACGGGACACCCTGGGAGACCCAGTACTTC.

The rearrangement links TRBV12-3 or TRBV12-4 to TRBJ2-2; no clear D gene. CDR3 size: 14 residues. Trimming took off 5 bases at V and 3 bases at J, with 10 bases between the two ends. The CDR3 DNA reads as TGTGCCAGCAGTCCCCGACGGGACACCGGGGAGCTGTTTTTT. It yields the protein CASSPRRDTGELFF.

Points on this clonotype: A clone one base away is much larger, so this may be a read error. The conserved phenylalanine or tryptophan is not found at the CDR3 terminus, so this likely reflects a read error. The chain joins TRBV27 to TRBJ2-2, with D possibly TRBD2 on 5 matching bases. This CDR3 comprises 16 residues. Germline CDR1 MNHEY, CDR2 SMNVEV (reference sequence). Trimming removed 5 bases from V and 1 base from J, with 14 bases in between. The DNA for the CDR3 is TGTGCCAGCAGTACCTTCCTAGCAGTGAACACCGGGGAGCTGTTTCTT. This gives the protein CASSTFLAVNTGELFL.

This clonotype appeared many times. This rearrangement joins TRBV28 to TRBJ2-6; the match to TRBD1 covers 10 bases. J was trimmed by 3 bases and V by 2 bases; bases with no gene match: 7. Per germline, CDR1 MDHEN and CDR2 SYDVKM. The CDR3 spans 18 residues. CDR3 amino acids: CASSLPPGTGDGANVLTF. The CDR3 DNA reads TGTGCCAGCAGTTTACCCCCTGGGACAGGGGATGGGGCCAACGTCCTGACTTTC. Variable domain in full (rest from reference TRBV28 and TRBJ2-6): DVKVTQSSRYLVKRTGEKVFLECVQDMDHENMFWYRQDPGLGLRLIYFSYDVKMKEKGDIPEGYSVSREKKERFSLILESASTNQTSMYLCASSLPPGTGDGANVLTFGAGSRLTVL.

The chain recombines TRBV25-1 with TRBJ2-7, with 7 bases aligning to TRBD1. The CDR3 consists of 15 residues. V lost 3 bases, J lost 0 bases, and 5 bases stayed unmatched. Per the germline V gene, CDR1 is MGHDK and CDR2 is SYGVNS. CDR3 sequence: CASSDSRQGSYEQYF. CDR3 coding DNA: TGTGCCAGCAGTGACTCTCGACAGGGCTCCTACGAGCAGTACTTC.

Of note for this clonotype: A read error may produce the germline difference seen at one junction end. In nucleotides, the CDR3 is TGTACCAGCAGCCCCCGGTCTAGAAAGGAGACCCAGTACTTC. It encodes CTSSPRSRKETQYF. This chain uses TRBV11-2 with TRBJ2-5; D call uncertain. CDR1 is SGHAT, CDR2 FQNNGV, per germline. The CDR3 is 14 residues long.

This clonotype was detected ten times or more. The chain carries TRBV2 and TRBJ2-7, with D unresolved. The CDR3 runs 13 residues. Germline CDR1 SNHLY, CDR2 FYNNEI. V lost 2 bases and J 0 bases, leaving 5 bases between the germline ends. The CDR3 region has the DNA TGTGCCAGCAGTGAACTGAGCTCCTACGAGCAGTACTTC. Amino acid sequence: CASSELSSYEQYF.

This clonotype was seen ten or more times. The gene calls are TRBV12-3 or TRBV12-4 and TRBJ1-1; the D gene is possibly TRBD1 (5 bases). V was shortened by 9 bases and J by 1 base, with 18 bases between the two germline ends. The CDR3 spans 15 residues. The CDR3 bases are TGTGCCAGTAGACGGGACCCTCGGACGAACACTGAAGCTTTCTTT. Translating gives CASRRDPRTNTEAFF.

This clonotype was found many times. V gene TRBV6-1 combines with J gene TRBJ2-7, with TRBD2 as a possible D gene (6 bases). Germline loops: CDR1 MNHNS, CDR2 SASEGT. This CDR3 spans 15 amino acids. V lost 2 bases to trimming and J lost 5 bases, with 16 bases between them. CDR3 sequence (DNA): TGTGCCAGCAGTGAATCTGGGGGGTTCATCCACGAGCAGTACTTC. It encodes CASSESGGFIHEQYF.

This clonotype has ten or more counts. The rearrangement links TRBV27 to TRBJ2-7; possibly TRBD1 for D (7 bases). CDR3 length: 12 residues. Germline V lookup: CDR1 MNHEY, CDR2 SMNVEV (reference sequence). Trimming removed 7 bases from V and 7 bases from J, with 14 bases in between. CDR3 in amino acids: CASNSRGREQYF. Here the CDR3 DNA reads TGTGCCAGCAATTCCAGGGGGAGGGAGCAGTACTTC.

In this sample, this clonotype turned up many times. The V gene is TRBV20-1, the J gene TRBJ1-6, with D perhaps TRBD1 (6 bases). CDR1 and CDR2 (germline): DFQATT, SNEGSKA (reference sequence). Trimming shortened V by 2 bases and J by 7 bases, and 15 bases separated the two germline ends. CDR3 length: 15 residues. The CDR3: CSARSSSGVNSPLHF. The CDR3 coding sequence is TGCAGTGCTAGATCTAGCTCAGGGGTAAATTCACCCCTCCACTTT.

Ten or more counts support this clonotype. V and J are TRBV5-1 and TRBJ1-1, with a tentative D call TRBD1 (5 bases). Germline loops: CDR1 SGHRS, CDR2 YFSETQ. V dropped 0 bases and J dropped 0 bases, with 12 bases sitting between them. The CDR3 has 16 amino acids. The CDR3 sequence is CASSLATIGVNTEAFF. The CDR3 nucleotides are TGCGCCAGCAGCTTGGCGACGATAGGGGTGAACACTGAAGCTTTCTTT.

This clonotype was picked up a small number of times. The V call is TRBV6-1, the J call TRBJ2-5; 9 nucleotides match TRBD1. The germline V gene has CDR1 MNHNS and CDR2 SASEGT. V gave up 4 bases and J gave up 4 bases; unmatched junction bases: 7. This CDR3 contains 15 residues. CDR3 region: CASSGETGQGETQYF. CDR3 sequence (DNA): TGTGCCAGCAGTGGGGAGACGGGACAGGGAGAGACCCAGTACTTC.

At least ten counts were recorded for this clonotype. This chain joins TRBV12-3 or TRBV12-4 and TRBJ2-7, with TRBD2 as a possible D gene (6 bases). Trimming shortened V by 7 bases and J by 3 bases, and 16 bases separated the two germline ends. The CDR3 contains 14 residues. The CDR3: CASTRDSELYEQYF. DNA of the CDR3: TGTGCCAGCACTCGGGACTCGGAACTCTACGAGCAGTACTTC.

The sample holds many counts of this clonotype. This chain links TRBV12-3 or TRBV12-4 with TRBJ2-4, with 9 bases fitting TRBD1. V gave up 0 bases and J gave up 8 bases; unmatched junction bases: 8. This CDR3 is built from 16 residues. The CDR3 bases are TGTGCCAGCAGTTTAGCCTTAGACAGGGGGAGAGACATTCAGTACTTC. It specifies CASSLALDRGRDIQYF.

The chain combines TRBV19 with TRBJ1-5, with 8 bases fitting TRBD1. CDR1 is LNHDA and CDR2 is SQIVND in the germline V gene (reference sequence). V lost 7 bases, J lost 7 bases, and 6 bases stayed unmatched. The CDR3 has 13 residues. CDR3 sequence: CASTPDRGQPQHF. The CDR3 DNA reads as TGTGCCAGTACCCCAGACAGGGGACAGCCCCAGCATTTT.

The chain is built from TRBV24-1 and TRBJ1-1, with a tentative D call TRBD1 (5 bases). Between the trimmed V and J ends, which lost 10 bases and 5 bases, there was a span of 16 bases. Germline assignment: CDR1 KGHDR and CDR2 SFDVKD. CDR3 length: 13 amino acids. CDR3 protein: CATFLRARTEAFF. In nucleotides, the CDR3 is TGTGCCACGTTTCTCAGGGCGAGGACTGAAGCTTTCTTT.

Of note for this clonotype: One end of the junction is discordant with germline, which a read error may explain. V and J are TRBV20-1 and TRBJ2-7, with D perhaps TRBD2 (5 bases). CDR3 length: 13 amino acids. In germline, CDR1 is DFQATT, CDR2 SNEGSKA (reference sequence). For the CDR3, the DNA is TGCAGTGCCTTCGACACTGGAGACTACGATCAGTACTTC. Protein: CSAFDTGDYDQYF.

This clonotype was seen at least ten times. The genes are TRBV29-1 and TRBJ1-1; D is ambiguous. The CDR3 extends over 14 amino acids. Germline CDR1 SQVTM, CDR2 ANQGSEA. Between the trimmed V and J ends, which lost 3 bases and 6 bases, there was a span of 17 bases. As DNA, the CDR3 is TGCAGCGTTGAGGCCCCTGGGGTAAGGGCTGAAGCTTTCTTT. This translates into CSVEAPGVRAEAFF.

In its sample, this clonotype was seen many times. For the CDR3, the DNA is TGTGCCAGCAGCACGCAAGCGGGAAGGGGTTTCGACGAGCAGTACTTC. This translates into CASSTQAGRGFDEQYF. The chain couples TRBV7-3 to TRBJ2-7, with 7 bases aligning to TRBD2. Germline trimming cut 5 bases from V and 5 bases from J; bases unmatched to any gene: 15. Germline V lookup: CDR1 SGHTA, CDR2 FQGTGA. CDR3 length equals 16 residues.

The chain employs TRBV30 and TRBJ2-5, with D perhaps TRBD2 (6 bases). V shed 1 base and J shed 2 bases, with 8 bases lying between them. This CDR3 has 13 amino acids. In germline, CDR1 is GTSNPN, CDR2 SVGIG (reference sequence). The CDR3 loop is CAWSGDLQETQYF. DNA for the CDR3: TGTGCCTGGAGTGGGGACTTGCAAGAGACCCAGTACTTC.